This TCR beta chain came from a study of regulatory and conventional T cells in RAG deficiency. Genomic DNA came from blood conventional CD4+ T cells gated CD25-low CD127-high. Regarding the study as a whole: Shannon entropy fell and Simpson indices rose in RAG-deficient patients. Patient subsets had shorter CDR3s; Omenn Treg-Tconv overlap exceeded 90%.

Comments on this clone: What it recognizes is unknown.

Trimming cost V 5 bases and J 0 bases, with 7 bases left between them. In germline, CDR1 is SGHTA, CDR2 FQGTGA. This CDR3 has 13 amino acids. Measured with immunoSEQ multiplex PCR; TCRdb has only the in-frame clones, and not every one. The profile shows several thousand clones, 90% to 95% of them singletons. The V gene is TRBV7-3, the J gene TRBJ1-1; D is unresolved. The sequence derives from a human donor with RAG deficiency presenting as severe combined immunodeficiency. The sample comprised CD4+ effector T cells sorted from blood. This CDR3 is CASSLIVNTEAFF. The CDR3 bases are TGTGCCAGCAGCCTGATCGTGAACACTGAAGCTTTCTTT.